This record covers a single T cell receptor (beta chain). This sample was taken from a study of blood T cell repertoires in COVID-19. Trimming at V came to 1 base and at J to 7 bases, leaving 5 bases not matched to a gene. Germline assignment: CDR1 SGHTA and CDR2 FQGNSA. CDR3 size: 14 residues. The method was immunoSEQ multiplex PCR; TCRdb's version includes in-frame clones alone and lacks a portion of them. The table lists roughly 140,000 clones, 85% to 90% of them singletons. The sequence was obtained from a human donor in a cohort sampled during active COVID-19. This chain joins TRBV7-2 and TRBJ1-1; 8 bases line up with TRBD1. Specimen: peripheral blood. CDR3 DNA sequence: TGTGCCAGCAGCTTAGTAGTTGGACAGGGTGAAGCTTTCTTT. It codes for CASSLVVGQGEAFF.